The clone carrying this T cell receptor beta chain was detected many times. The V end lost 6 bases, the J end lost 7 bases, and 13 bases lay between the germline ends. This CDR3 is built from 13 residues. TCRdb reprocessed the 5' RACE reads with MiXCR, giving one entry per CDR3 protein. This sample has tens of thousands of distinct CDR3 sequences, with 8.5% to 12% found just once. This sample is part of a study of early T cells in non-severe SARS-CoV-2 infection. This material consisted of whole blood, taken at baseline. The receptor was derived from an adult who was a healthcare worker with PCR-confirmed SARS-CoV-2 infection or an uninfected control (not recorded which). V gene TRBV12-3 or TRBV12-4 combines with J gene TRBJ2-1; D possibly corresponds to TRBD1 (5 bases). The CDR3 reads CASSQNRWNEQFF. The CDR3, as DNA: TGTGCCAGCAGCCAGAACAGGTGGAATGAGCAGTTCTTC.